Presented here are 31 T cell receptor beta chains from one specimen sequenced in a study of control samples from healthy donors and cancer patients. Only in-frame clones appear in the TCRdb table, and some are missing; sequencing was by immunoSEQ multiplex PCR. This sample yields 150,000 or so clones, of which approximately 94% are seen a single time; 5.5% to 6% belongs to the top ten. The sequenced sample consisted of blood. These receptor sequences come from a man aged 40-50 years in good health.

The chain carries TRBV3-1 (or the pseudogene TRBV3-2) and TRBJ1-2; 10 bases line up with TRBD1. Germline values: CDR1 LGHDT, CDR2 YNNKEL (reference sequence). CDR3 length: 14 amino acids. V shed 1 base, J shed 5 bases, and the junction held 1 base outside the gene matches. Here the CDR3 DNA reads TGTGCCAGCAGCCAAGGACAGGGGGCGTATGGCTACACCTTC. This encodes CASSQGQGAYGYTF.

The J gene is TRBJ1-2, the V gene TRBV18; a possible D gene is TRBD1 (6 bases). The CDR3 runs to 15 residues. Germline assignment: CDR1 KGHSH and CDR2 LQKENI. V lost 8 bases, J lost 5 bases, and 21 bases lay in between. CDR3 sequence reads: CASRWGASREYGYTF. For the CDR3, the DNA is TGTGCCAGCCGGTGGGGGGCCAGCCGCGAATATGGCTACACCTTC.

The V gene is TRBV7-2, the J gene TRBJ2-5, with 8 bases that match TRBD2. This CDR3 region has 17 residues. CDR1 SGHTA and CDR2 FQGNSA come from the germline V gene. V lost 5 bases, J lost 3 bases, and 14 bases stayed unmatched. The CDR3 bases are TGTGCCAGCAGCCCATCACCCATATCCGGGGGGGAAGAGACCCAGTACTTC. This encodes CASSPSPISGGEETQYF.

The chain recombines TRBV7-2 with TRBJ1-5, with 7 bases identical to TRBD1. The germline CDR1 and CDR2 sequences are SGHTA and FQGNSA. V lost 4 bases, J lost 4 bases, and 7 bases stayed unmatched. The CDR3 runs 15 residues. The CDR3 bases are TGTGCCAGCAGCTCTACAGGGGTCTTGAATCAGCCCCAGCATTTT. This sequence encodes CASSSTGVLNQPQHF.

The chain uses TRBV19 and TRBJ1-3; D is unresolved. Germline V CDR1 and CDR2: LNHDA, SQIVND (reference sequence). V was trimmed by 7 bases and J by 4 bases, leaving 11 bases between them. This CDR3 has 13 residues. The CDR3: CASTPVLGNTIYF. The CDR3 DNA sequence: TGTGCCAGTACCCCGGTCTTGGGAAACACCATATATTTT.

J is TRBJ2-1 and V is TRBV13; TRBD1 might be the D (6 bases). The CDR3 length is 15 residues. V was shortened by 5 bases and J by 5 bases, with 16 bases between the two germline ends. Germline-derived CDR1 and CDR2 are PRHDT and FYEKMQ (reference sequence). The CDR3 is CASSIPGHRHNEQFF. The CDR3 DNA follows: TGTGCCAGCAGCATCCCGGGACATCGGCACAATGAGCAGTTCTTC.

This chain uses TRBV9 with TRBJ1-3; D is ambiguous. Germline lookup yields CDR1 SGDLS and CDR2 YYNGEE. V was clipped by 1 base and J by 3 bases, with 8 bases between them. The length of the CDR3 is 14 residues. CDR3 nucleotides: TGTGCCAGCAGCGTAAAAGGGCTTGGAAACACCATATATTTT. Translating it yields CASSVKGLGNTIYF.

J is TRBJ1-2 and V is TRBV7-8; 9 bases map to TRBD1. The CDR3 has 16 amino acids. With 2 bases clipped from V and 6 bases from J, the junction kept 10 bases outside the gene matches. Germline V gene lookup returns CDR1 SGHVS and CDR2 FQNEAQ. The CDR3 nucleotides read TGTGCCAGCAGCTTATTTCGGACAGGGGCCCAAGATGGCTACACCTTC. Translation: CASSLFRTGAQDGYTF.

V is TRBV14 and J is TRBJ1-6; D may be TRBD1 (6 bases). The CDR3 consists of 16 residues. Germline-derived CDR1 and CDR2 are SGHDN and FVKESK. The V end lost 1 base, the J end lost 9 bases, and 16 bases lay between the germline ends. The CDR3 coding sequence is TGTGCCAGCAGCCAAGGTTATGGACAGCCGGGTTCACCCCTCCACTTT. This sequence encodes CASSQGYGQPGSPLHF.

The chain combines TRBV7-2 with TRBJ1-1; no clear D gene. V was shortened by 5 bases and J by 0 bases, with 7 bases between the two germline ends. The CDR3 sequence is 13 residues long. Germline V gives CDR1 SGHTA, CDR2 FQGNSA. The CDR3 protein is CASSPAVNTEAFF. CDR3 in DNA: TGTGCCAGCAGCCCGGCAGTGAACACTGAAGCTTTCTTT. Combining the CDR3 with reference TRBV7-2 and TRBJ1-1 gives the whole variable domain GAGVSQSPSNKVTEKGKDVELRCDPISGHTALYWYRQSLGQGLEFLIYFQGNSAPDKSGLPSDRFSAERTGGSVSTLTIQRTQQEDSAVYLCASSPAVNTEAFFGQGTRLTVV.

The CDR3 DNA follows: TGTGCCAGCAATCCTCCGCAGGGGGGTCACTATGGCTACACCTTC. Translated, it gives CASNPPQGGHYGYTF. The chain couples TRBV6-5 to TRBJ1-2; TRBD1 matches at 7 bases. CDR1 is MNHEY and CDR2 is SVGAGI in the germline V gene. The CDR3 runs to 15 residues. After removal of 7 bases from V and 3 bases from J, the junction contained 11 bases not matched to a gene.

J is TRBJ2-5 and V is TRBV7-7; possible D gene TRBD2, 5 bases. Trimming removed 1 base at V and 3 bases at J, with 18 bases between. The CDR3 is 17 residues long. Germline values: CDR1 SSHAT, CDR2 FNYEAQ (reference sequence). The CDR3 region has the DNA TGTGCCAGCAGCTTAGATTTGGCTCTTGGACTTGAAGAGACCCAGTACTTC. Protein sequence: CASSLDLALGLEETQYF.

The chain's CDR3 is CASSWTGTGGSGYTF. In nucleotides, the CDR3 is TGCGCCAGCAGCTGGACCGGGACAGGGGGCAGTGGCTACACCTTC. V gene TRBV5-1 combines with J gene TRBJ1-2; TRBD1 aligns across 12 bases. Trimming took 3 bases from V and 7 from J; bases not matched to a gene: 7. Germline V CDR1 and CDR2: SGHRS, YFSETQ. The CDR3 extends over 15 amino acids.

This clone was seen once. V and J are TRBV19 and TRBJ2-1; 7 bases align to TRBD1. The CDR3 has 14 residues. Trimming at V came to 5 bases and at J to 7 bases, leaving 8 bases not matched to a gene. Per germline, CDR1 LNHDA and CDR2 SQIVND (reference sequence). The chain's CDR3 is CASSATTGVNEQFF. CDR3 in DNA: TGTGCCAGTAGTGCCACTACAGGGGTAAATGAGCAGTTCTTC.

The rearrangement uses TRBV29-1 and TRBJ1-2, with 7 bases lining up with TRBD1. Germline-derived CDR1 and CDR2 are SQVTM and ANQGSEA. The CDR3 spans 13 residues. Trimming took 2 bases from V and 7 from J; bases not matched to a gene: 7. This chain's CDR3 is CSVELKTGPGYTF. CDR3 bases: TGCAGCGTTGAATTAAAGACAGGGCCTGGCTACACCTTC.

The chain joins TRBV7-6 to TRBJ1-1; a possible D gene is TRBD1 (5 bases). Germline V gives CDR1 SGHVS, CDR2 FNYEAQ. The V end was cut by 2 bases, the J end by 11 bases, with 15 bases between. This CDR3 spans 13 amino acids. The CDR3 sequence is CASSLRGTTEAFF. The CDR3 coding sequence is TGTGCCAGCAGCTTACGAGGGACGACCGAGGCTTTCTTT.

The chain employs TRBV12-3 or TRBV12-4 and TRBJ1-1; 9 bases are shared with TRBD1. This CDR3 comprises 13 residues. Losses at the gene ends were 6 bases for V and 3 bases for J; bases not matched to a gene: 2. CDR3 in DNA: TGTGCCAGCAGACAGGGGGCCGACACTGAAGCTTTCTTT. This translates into CASRQGADTEAFF.

The V call is TRBV4-1, the J call TRBJ1-2; 9 bases are a match to TRBD1. CDR3 length: 15 residues. Germline lookup yields CDR1 MGHRA and CDR2 YSYEKL. Trimming took 1 base from V and 1 from J; bases not matched to a gene: 1. The DNA of the CDR3 is TGCGCCAGCAGCCAAGGACAGGGGGATAACTATGGCTACACCTTC. This sequence encodes CASSQGQGDNYGYTF.

This chain joins TRBV29-1 and TRBJ2-3, with 10 bases matching TRBD2. CDR1 SQVTM and CDR2 ANQGSEA come from the germline V gene. The CDR3 length is 17 residues. V trimming: 2 bases; J trimming: 2 bases; junction bases outside the gene matches: 10. The CDR3 DNA is TGCAGCGTTGAACCTAGCGGGGGTCAAAAGGCCACAGATACGCAGTATTTT. Protein product: CSVEPSGGQKATDTQYF.

The rearrangement uses TRBV11-2 and TRBJ1-2, with D uncertain. The CDR3 has 15 residues. CDR1 is SGHAT and CDR2 is FQNNGV in the germline V gene. The V and J ends lost 1 base and 6 bases respectively, with 15 bases between them. The DNA for the CDR3 is TGTGCCAGCAGCTTAGGTTTCAGAAGTTACGATGGCTACACCTTC. It codes for CASSLGFRSYDGYTF.

The V and J genes are TRBV4-1 and TRBJ2-7; a weak D match, TRBD2 (6 bases). V lost 4 bases and J lost 3, with 13 bases in between. The CDR3 has 14 residues. Germline assignment: CDR1 MGHRA and CDR2 YSYEKL. The CDR3 sequence: CASSLGTPDYEQYF. CDR3 sequence (DNA): TGCGCCAGCAGCCTCGGGACTCCGGACTACGAGCAGTACTTC.

V and J are TRBV9 and TRBJ1-4; possibly TRBD1 for D (5 bases). The CDR3 extends over 14 amino acids. Germline lookup yields CDR1 SGDLS and CDR2 YYNGEE. V lost 0 bases, J lost 4 bases, and 7 bases lay in between. CDR3 residues: CASSVGGINEKLFF. The CDR3 DNA reads as TGTGCCAGCAGCGTAGGGGGGATTAATGAAAAACTGTTTTTT. Together with reference TRBV9 and TRBJ1-4, the CDR3 gives the full variable domain: DSGVTQTPKHLITATGQRVTLRCSPRSGDLSVYWYQQSLDQGLQFLIQYYNGEERAKGNILERFSAQQFPDLHSELNLSSLELGDSALYFCASSVGGINEKLFFGSGTQLSVL.

This clone came up once. The V gene is TRBV5-4, the J gene TRBJ1-1, with TRBD1 as a possible D gene (6 bases). V lost 4 bases and J 0 bases, leaving 10 bases between the germline ends. The CDR3 is 14 amino acids. The V gene's germline CDR1 is SGHNT and CDR2 YYREEE (reference sequence). CDR3 region: CASSGRTVNTEAFF. The CDR3 DNA follows: TGTGCCAGCAGCGGGCGGACAGTGAACACTGAAGCTTTCTTT.

The V gene is TRBV27, the J gene TRBJ2-7, with a tentative D call TRBD1 (5 bases). This CDR3 contains 14 residues. Germline V lookup: CDR1 MNHEY, CDR2 SMNVEV (reference sequence). The ends were cut back, 4 bases at V and 0 bases at J, with 10 bases in the middle. In DNA, the CDR3 is TGTGCCAGCAGTTACCAGGGCCACTCCTACGAGCAGTACTTC. Its protein product is CASSYQGHSYEQYF.

CDR3 DNA sequence: TGTGCCAGCAGCCTGCTGACTAGCGGGGGGGCCAATGAGCAGTTCTTC. Its translation: CASSLLTSGGANEQFF. V gene TRBV11-2 combines with J gene TRBJ2-1, with 14 bases aligning to TRBD2. V shed 5 bases, J shed 6 bases, and the junction held 6 bases outside the gene matches. CDR1 SGHAT and CDR2 FQNNGV come from the germline V gene. The CDR3 has 16 residues.

The chain carries TRBV29-1 and TRBJ2-3, with a possible D match to TRBD2 (6 bases). This CDR3 has 15 residues. Trimming took 6 bases from V and 0 from J, leaving 16 bases between them. The germline CDR1 and CDR2 sequences are SQVTM and ANQGSEA. The CDR3 is CSVEGYPKSTDTQYF. In nucleotides, the CDR3 is TGCAGCGTGGAGGGCTACCCAAAGAGCACAGATACGCAGTATTTT.

This clone was seen a single time. The sample has other DNA sequences that encode this CDR3 too. The J gene is TRBJ2-2, the V gene TRBV5-1, with D perhaps TRBD2 (6 bases). V shed 4 bases and J shed 5 bases, with 12 bases lying between them. The CDR3 has 14 residues. The germline gives CDR1 SGHRS, CDR2 YFSETQ. The CDR3 loop is CASSLLEGTGELFF. In nucleotides, the CDR3 is TGCGCCAGCAGCCTGTTGGAGGGGACCGGGGAGCTGTTTTTT.

The CDR3 nucleotides are TGTGCCAGCAGTCCACCCACCTACAGGTACGAATCCTACGAGCAGTACTTC. Its protein product is CASSPPTYRYESYEQYF. The rearrangement uses TRBV6-2 or TRBV6-3 and TRBJ2-7, with D possibly matching TRBD1 (5 bases). CDR3 length: 17 amino acids. The ends were cut back, 5 bases at V and 1 base at J, with 21 bases in the middle. Germline assignment: CDR1 MNHEY and CDR2 SVGEGT.

The V gene is TRBV7-2, the J gene TRBJ1-6, with a weak D call TRBD1 (6 bases). Germline V gene sequence: CDR1 SGHTA, CDR2 FQGNSA. The CDR3 sequence is 15 residues long. V was clipped by 1 base and J by 9 bases, with 13 bases between them. CDR3 in amino acids: CASSLVGGPGSPLHF. The DNA of the CDR3 is TGTGCCAGCAGCTTAGTGGGGGGGCCAGGTTCACCCCTCCACTTT.

The gene calls are TRBV7-9 and TRBJ1-1; maybe TRBD1 (5 bases). V shed 7 bases and J shed 0 bases, with 18 bases lying between them. Germline V gene data show CDR1 as SEHNR and CDR2 as FQNEAQ (reference sequence). This CDR3 has 16 amino acids. This CDR3 is CASIPPGGRMNTEAFF. DNA of the CDR3: TGTGCCAGCATACCCCCGGGGGGGAGAATGAACACTGAAGCTTTCTTT.

The chain combines TRBV27 with TRBJ1-1; D is unclear. The CDR3 runs 12 residues. The V end was cut by 2 bases, the J end by 4 bases, with 5 bases between. The germline V gene has CDR1 MNHEY and CDR2 SMNVEV (reference sequence). CDR3 protein: CASSLRGTEAFF. As DNA, the CDR3 is TGTGCCAGCAGTTTACGGGGCACTGAAGCTTTCTTT.